One and the same sample provided the 9 T cell receptor beta chains below, sequenced in a study of OX40 agonist ivuxolimab in advanced cancers. Sequencing was performed with immunoSEQ multiplex PCR; in TCRdb, only in-frame clones are kept and a portion is missing. Of tens of thousands of clones listed, about 93% are singletons. The material was CD4+ or CD8+ T cells sorted from blood, obtained in a trial of the OX40 agonist ivuxolimab. The source of these receptors is an adult with an advanced solid tumor such as melanoma, head and neck, liver or kidney cancer.

The J gene is TRBJ2-5, the V gene TRBV5-1; D perhaps matches TRBD2 (6 bases). V gave up 7 bases and J gave up 1 base, with 14 bases separating them. Germline-derived CDR1 and CDR2 are SGHRS and YFSETQ. The CDR3 is made up of 14 amino acids. This CDR3 is CASYGGVSQETQYF. The CDR3, as DNA: TGCGCCAGCTACGGCGGGGTAAGCCAAGAGACCCAGTACTTC.

This chain uses TRBV5-1 with TRBJ1-2; D is possibly TRBD1 (5 bases). Between the trimmed V and J ends, which lost 3 bases and 5 bases, there was a span of 14 bases. Germline loops: CDR1 SGHRS, CDR2 YFSETQ. The CDR3 runs to 14 residues. This CDR3 is CASSSSGTVYGYTF. CDR3 sequence (DNA): TGCGCCAGCAGCTCATCCGGGACTGTATATGGCTACACCTTC.

This clone was detected once. The gene calls are TRBV21-1 and TRBJ1-5. TRBV21-1 is a pseudogene locus. CDR3 length: 14 residues. The CDR3 region has the DNA TGTGCCAGCAGCATTTCGGCCAGTAATCAGCCCCAGCATTTT. Encoded protein: CASSISASNQPQHF.

The chain joins TRBV10-3 to TRBJ2-5, with 9 positions matching TRBD2. Germline trimming cut 6 bases from V and 5 bases from J; bases unmatched to any gene: 7. CDR3 size: 14 residues. Germline CDR1 is ENHRY and CDR2 is SYGVKD. CDR3 protein: CAISGGGARETQYF. CDR3 in DNA: TGTGCCATCAGCGGCGGGGGGGCCAGGGAGACCCAGTACTTC.

The J gene is TRBJ2-3, the V gene TRBV10-3, with 8 bases matching TRBD2. The CDR3 covers 15 residues. V trimming: 7 bases; J trimming: 5 bases; junction bases outside the gene matches: 11. CDR1 and CDR2 (germline): ENHRY, SYGVKD. The CDR3 is CAIKPGLGVEDTQYF. The CDR3 coding sequence is TGTGCCATCAAGCCGGGACTAGGAGTTGAAGATACGCAGTATTTT.

V usage is TRBV5-1 and J usage is TRBJ1-2; D not resolved. This CDR3 is built from 14 residues. Per germline, CDR1 SGHRS and CDR2 YFSETQ. V lost 4 bases and J 2 bases, leaving 12 bases between the germline ends. CDR3 amino acids: CASSPGQSNYGYTF. CDR3 nucleotides: TGCGCCAGCAGCCCGGGCCAGAGCAACTATGGCTACACCTTC.

The rearrangement uses TRBV27 and TRBJ1-5; D gene unclear. Germline lookup yields CDR1 MNHEY and CDR2 SMNVEV (reference sequence). Trimming removed 6 bases at V and 1 base at J, with 10 bases between. CDR3 size: 14 residues. CDR3 DNA: TGTGCCAGCAGGGGTGGGCTAAGCAATCAGCCCCAGCATTTT. Translation: CASRGGLSNQPQHF.

CDR3 in DNA: TGCGCCAGCAGCTTGGGGGATACAGGGGCCGGGGAGCTGTTTTTT. This sequence encodes CASSLGDTGAGELFF. The chain is built from TRBV5-1 and TRBJ2-2; 7 nucleotides match TRBD1. This CDR3 has 15 residues. CDR1 and CDR2 from the germline V gene are SGHRS and YFSETQ. V lost 0 bases and J lost 6; bases outside the gene matches: 5.

J is TRBJ1-3 and V is TRBV19; the D gene is possibly TRBD1 (5 bases). The CDR3 has 16 amino acids. V lost 3 bases and J 0 bases, leaving 12 bases between the germline ends. The germline V gene encodes CDR1 LNHDA and CDR2 SQIVND (reference sequence). The CDR3 spells CASSMEGPISGNTIYF. The CDR3 bases are TGTGCCAGTAGTATGGAGGGACCGATCTCTGGAAACACCATATATTTT.